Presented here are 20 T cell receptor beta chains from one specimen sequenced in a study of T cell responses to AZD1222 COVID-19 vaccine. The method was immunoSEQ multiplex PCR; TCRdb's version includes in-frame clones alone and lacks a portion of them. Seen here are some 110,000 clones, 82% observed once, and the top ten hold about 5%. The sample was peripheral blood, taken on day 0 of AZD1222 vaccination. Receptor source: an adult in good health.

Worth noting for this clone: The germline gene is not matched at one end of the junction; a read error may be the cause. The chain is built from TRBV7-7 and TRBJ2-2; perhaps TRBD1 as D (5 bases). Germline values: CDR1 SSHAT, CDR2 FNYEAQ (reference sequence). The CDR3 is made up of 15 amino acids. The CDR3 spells CASSLEGHPDGELFF. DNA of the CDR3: TGTGCTAGCAGCTTGGAAGGACACCCAGACGGGGAGCTGTTTTTT.

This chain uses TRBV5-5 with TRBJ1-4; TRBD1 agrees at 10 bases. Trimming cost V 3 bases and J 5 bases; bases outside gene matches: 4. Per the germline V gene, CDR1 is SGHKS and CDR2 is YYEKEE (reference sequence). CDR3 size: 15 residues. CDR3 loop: CASSWATGGNEKLFF. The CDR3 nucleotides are TGTGCCAGCAGCTGGGCGACAGGGGGCAATGAAAAACTGTTTTTT. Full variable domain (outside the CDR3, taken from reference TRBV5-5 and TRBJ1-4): DAGVTQSPTHLIKTRGQQVTLRCSPISGHKSVSWYQQVLGQGPQFIFQYYEKEERGRGNFPDRFSARQFPNYSSELNVNALLLGDSALYLCASSWATGGNEKLFFGSGTQLSVL.

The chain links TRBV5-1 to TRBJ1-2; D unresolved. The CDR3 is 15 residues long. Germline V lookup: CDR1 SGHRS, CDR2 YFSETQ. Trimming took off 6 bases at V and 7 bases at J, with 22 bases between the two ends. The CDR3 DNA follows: TGCGCCAGCAAGGTTGAGCCCGAGATAGGACTTGGCTACACCTTC. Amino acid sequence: CASKVEPEIGLGYTF.

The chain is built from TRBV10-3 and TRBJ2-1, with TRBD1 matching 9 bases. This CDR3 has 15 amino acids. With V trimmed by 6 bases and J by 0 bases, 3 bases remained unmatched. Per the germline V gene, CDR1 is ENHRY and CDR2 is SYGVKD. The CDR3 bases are TGTGCCATCAGGGACAGGGGTTCCTCCTACAATGAGCAGTTCTTC. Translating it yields CAIRDRGSSYNEQFF.

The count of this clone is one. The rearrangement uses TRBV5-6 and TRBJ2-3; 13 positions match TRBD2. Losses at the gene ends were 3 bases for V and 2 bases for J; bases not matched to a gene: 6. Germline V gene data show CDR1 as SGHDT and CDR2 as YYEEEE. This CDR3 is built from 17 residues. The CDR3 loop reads CASSSWTSGGYTDTQYF. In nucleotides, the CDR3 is TGTGCCAGCAGCTCGTGGACTAGCGGGGGATACACAGATACGCAGTATTTT.

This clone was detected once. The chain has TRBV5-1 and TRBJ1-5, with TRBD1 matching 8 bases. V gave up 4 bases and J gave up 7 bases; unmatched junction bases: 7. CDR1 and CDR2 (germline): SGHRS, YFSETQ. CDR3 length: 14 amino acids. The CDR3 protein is CASSPGQGEQPQHF. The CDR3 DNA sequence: TGCGCCAGCAGCCCAGGACAGGGTGAACAGCCCCAGCATTTT.

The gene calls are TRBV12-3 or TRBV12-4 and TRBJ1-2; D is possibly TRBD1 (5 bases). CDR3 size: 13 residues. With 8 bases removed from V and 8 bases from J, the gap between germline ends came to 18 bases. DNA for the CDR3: TGTGCCAGCGATTATGGGGGGTCGCAGGGCTACACCTTC. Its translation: CASDYGGSQGYTF.

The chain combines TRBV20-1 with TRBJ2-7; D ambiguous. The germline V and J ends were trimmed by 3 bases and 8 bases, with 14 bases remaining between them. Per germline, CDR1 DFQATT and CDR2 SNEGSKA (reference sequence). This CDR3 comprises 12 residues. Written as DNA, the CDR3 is TGCAGTGCTAGTGGGATTGAGAGGCAGCAGTACTTC. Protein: CSASGIERQQYF.

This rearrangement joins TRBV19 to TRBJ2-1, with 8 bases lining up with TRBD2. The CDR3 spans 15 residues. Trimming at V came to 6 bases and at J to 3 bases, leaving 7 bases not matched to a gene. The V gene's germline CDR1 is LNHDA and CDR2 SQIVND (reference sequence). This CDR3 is CASSPQRGYYNEQFF. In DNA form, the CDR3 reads TGTGCCAGTAGCCCTCAGCGGGGGTACTACAATGAGCAGTTCTTC. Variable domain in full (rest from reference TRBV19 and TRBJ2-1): DGGITQSPKYLFRKEGQNVTLSCEQNLNHDAMYWYRQDPGQGLRLIYYSQIVNDFQKGDIAEGYSVSREKKESFPLTVTSAQKNPTAFYLCASSPQRGYYNEQFFGPGTRLTVL.

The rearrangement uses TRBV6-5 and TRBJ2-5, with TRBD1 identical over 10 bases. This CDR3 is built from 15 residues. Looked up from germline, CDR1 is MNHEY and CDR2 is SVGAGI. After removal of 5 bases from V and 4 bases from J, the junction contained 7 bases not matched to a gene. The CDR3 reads CASSPQRTGGETQYF. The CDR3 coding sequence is TGTGCCAGCAGTCCTCAGAGGACAGGGGGAGAGACCCAGTACTTC.

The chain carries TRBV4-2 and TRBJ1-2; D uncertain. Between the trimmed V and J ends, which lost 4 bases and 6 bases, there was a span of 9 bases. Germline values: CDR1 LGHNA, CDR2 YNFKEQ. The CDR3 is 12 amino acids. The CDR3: CASSLRRDGYTF. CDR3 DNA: TGTGCCAGCAGCCTACGGCGAGATGGCTACACCTTC.

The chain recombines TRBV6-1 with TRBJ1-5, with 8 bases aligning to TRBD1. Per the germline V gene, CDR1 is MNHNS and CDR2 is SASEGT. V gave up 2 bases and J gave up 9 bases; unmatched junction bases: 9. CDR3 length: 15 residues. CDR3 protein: CASSETTGAVGPQHF. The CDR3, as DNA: TGTGCCAGCAGTGAAACGACAGGGGCGGTGGGGCCCCAGCATTTT.

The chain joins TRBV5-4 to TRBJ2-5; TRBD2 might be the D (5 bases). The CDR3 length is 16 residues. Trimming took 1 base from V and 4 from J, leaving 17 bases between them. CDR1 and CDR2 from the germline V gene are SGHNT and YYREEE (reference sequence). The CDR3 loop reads CASSLFEGMVGETQYF. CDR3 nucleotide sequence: TGTGCCAGCAGCTTGTTTGAGGGTATGGTGGGAGAGACCCAGTACTTC.

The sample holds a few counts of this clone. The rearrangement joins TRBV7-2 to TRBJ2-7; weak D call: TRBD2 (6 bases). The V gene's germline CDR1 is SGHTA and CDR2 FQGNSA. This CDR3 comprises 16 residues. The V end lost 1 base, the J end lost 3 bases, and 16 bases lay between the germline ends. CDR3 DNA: TGTGCCAGCAGCTTAGATTGGGCTAGCGCCGACTACGAGCAGTACTTC. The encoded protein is CASSLDWASADYEQYF. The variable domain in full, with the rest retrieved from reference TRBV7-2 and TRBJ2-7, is GAGVSQSPSNKVTEKGKDVELRCDPISGHTALYWYRQSLGQGLEFLIYFQGNSAPDKSGLPSDRFSAERTGGSVSTLTIQRTQQEDSAVYLCASSLDWASADYEQYFGPGTRLTVT.

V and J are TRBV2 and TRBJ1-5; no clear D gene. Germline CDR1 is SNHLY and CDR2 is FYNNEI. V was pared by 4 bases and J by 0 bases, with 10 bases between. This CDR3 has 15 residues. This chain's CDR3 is CASSADGNSNQPQHF. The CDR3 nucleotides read TGTGCCAGCAGTGCGGACGGCAATAGCAATCAGCCCCAGCATTTT.

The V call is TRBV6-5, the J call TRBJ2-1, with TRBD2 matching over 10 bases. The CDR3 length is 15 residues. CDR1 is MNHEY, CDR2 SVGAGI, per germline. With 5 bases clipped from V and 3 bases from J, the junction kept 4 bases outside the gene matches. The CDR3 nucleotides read TGTGCCAGCAGTATAGGACTAGCGGACTACAATGAGCAGTTCTTC. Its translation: CASSIGLADYNEQFF.

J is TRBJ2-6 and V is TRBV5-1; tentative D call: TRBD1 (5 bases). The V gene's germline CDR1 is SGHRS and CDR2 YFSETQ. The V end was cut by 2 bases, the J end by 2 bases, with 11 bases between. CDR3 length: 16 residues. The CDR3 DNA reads TGCGCCAGCAGCTTAGCCCCAGGGACTGGGGCCAACGTCCTGACTTTC. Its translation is CASSLAPGTGANVLTF.

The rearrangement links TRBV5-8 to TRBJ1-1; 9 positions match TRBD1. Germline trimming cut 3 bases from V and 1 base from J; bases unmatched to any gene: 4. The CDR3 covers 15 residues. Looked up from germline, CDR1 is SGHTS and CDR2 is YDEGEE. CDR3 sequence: CASSSGQGANTEAFF. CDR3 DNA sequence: TGTGCCAGCAGCTCGGGACAGGGAGCGAACACTGAAGCTTTCTTT.

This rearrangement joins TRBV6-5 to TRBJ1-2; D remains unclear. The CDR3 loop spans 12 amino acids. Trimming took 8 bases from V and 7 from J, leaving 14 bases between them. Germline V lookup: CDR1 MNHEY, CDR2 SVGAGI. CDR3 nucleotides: TGTGCCAGCGGGAACCGGGAGACTGGCTACACCTTC. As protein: CASGNRETGYTF.

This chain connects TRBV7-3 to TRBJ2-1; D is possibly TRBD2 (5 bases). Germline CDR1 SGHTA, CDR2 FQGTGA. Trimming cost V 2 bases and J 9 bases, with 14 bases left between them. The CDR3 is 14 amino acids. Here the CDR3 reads CASSLFGEWGEQFF. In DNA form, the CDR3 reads TGTGCCAGCAGCTTATTTGGGGAGTGGGGTGAGCAGTTCTTC.